This entry is about one TCR beta chain. The time point is: blood 4 weeks post-SBRT, at nephrectomy. Regarding treatment: 15 Gy SBRT to primary tumor, nephrectomy 4 weeks later. The patient's renal cell carcinoma had clear cell pathology. The CDR3 sequence is 16 residues long. Germline CDR1 reads SGHNT; CDR2 reads YYREEE (reference sequence). J gave up 6 bases and V 3 bases, and 10 bases lay outside the gene matches. Generated by immunoSEQ multiplex PCR, the TCRdb table keeps only in-frame clones and is missing some. The sample lists roughly 86,000 clones; around four fifths were seen once. The sample comes from a study of radiation and T cells in renal cell carcinoma.

The chain combines TRBV5-4 with TRBJ2-5; 11 bases agree with TRBD1. This clonotype was obtained from a man aged 45-65 years with renal cell carcinoma. The material sequenced was blood, taken from a patient whose treatment included radiotherapy and nephrectomy. DNA for the CDR3: TGTGCCAGCAGCTCTGGTGGACAGGGGGCTTTAAAGACCCAGTACTTC. Amino acid sequence: CASSSGGQGALKTQYF.